This paragraph reports one T cell receptor (beta chain). Its specificity is not known. These data come from a study of human T cells and chemical hapten exposure. Study as a whole: Epicutaneous patch tests delivered 0.01% DPC to the upper back, with evaluation at 6 days. Per-sample TCR yield variation was attributed mainly to small pooled library volume differences. General study points: Expanded TCRs created a significantly greater count of big CDR3 similarity clusters than controls did.

The library gave individual cDNA molecules unique molecular identifiers. TCRdb reanalysed the RACE reads using MiXCR and keeps one entry per CDR3 protein. The table lists about 380,000 distinct CDR3 sequences, 4% to 6% of them singletons, with approximately 2.4% in the top ten. Germline V lookup: CDR1 SGHRS, CDR2 YFSETQ. With 0 bases clipped from V and 5 bases from J, the junction kept 2 bases outside the gene matches. The CDR3 is 13 residues long. Time point specified: pre-sensitization, week 0. Treatment reported: therapeutic diphenylcyclopropenone sensitization with weekly scalp DPC. This clonotype was obtained from a woman between 50 and 59 years old with alopecia areata. Some clones in this sample may be carry-over from other donors' samples. The source was whole blood, collected in connection with sensitization to the hapten diphenylcyclopropenone (DPC). V gene TRBV5-1 combines with J gene TRBJ2-7; 7 bases align to TRBD1. The CDR3 is CASSLEGAHEQYF. In DNA form, the CDR3 reads TGCGCCAGCAGCTTGGAGGGGGCCCACGAGCAGTACTTC.